One T cell receptor (beta chain) is described in this entry. Antigen unknown. Germline loops: CDR1 LNHDA, CDR2 SQIVND (reference sequence). The V gene lost 5 bases and the J gene lost 3 bases, with 16 bases spanning the gap. The length of the CDR3 is 15 residues. Here immunoSEQ multiplex PCR was the method, and the copy in TCRdb shows in-frame clones only, minus some. The profile covers roughly 120,000 clones, with approximately 87% appearing a single time and 2.1% taken by the ten largest. The entry originates in a study of cytomegalovirus exposure and HLA in healthy donors. Across the study: The same platform used for the approximately 700 first-cohort repertoires was also used for the approximately 120 validation repertoires, as a later analysis reported.

Study-level points and caveats: Some TCR beta chains (more than 150 of them) were listed as cytomegalovirus-associated. Specific recognition of CMV antigens was confirmed in vitro for a few chains (all CMV-associated).

This chain uses TRBV19 with TRBJ1-1; tentatively, D is TRBD1 (5 bases). The clonotype originates from a woman between 25 and 40 years old in good health and CMV-seronegative. Sequencing input: PBMCs. For the CDR3, the DNA is TGTGCCAGTAGTCCGACGACAGTAGGAGACACTGAAGCTTTCTTT. This sequence encodes CASSPTTVGDTEAFF.